Shown below are 29 T cell receptor beta chains from a single sample sequenced in a study of cytomegalovirus exposure and HLA in healthy donors. The PCR employed 60 Vbeta primers together with 13 Jbeta primers. Here immunoSEQ multiplex PCR was the method, and the copy in TCRdb shows in-frame clones only, minus some. Of over 250,000 clones listed, under 80% were seen once; the top ten hold 2% to 2.5%. The sample comprised PBMCs. The receptors derive from a female donor in good health and CMV-seronegative.

V gene TRBV30 combines with J gene TRBJ2-7; D might be TRBD2 (5 bases). Trimming shortened V by 1 base and J by 3 bases, and 13 bases separated the two germline ends. CDR1 and CDR2 from the germline V gene are GTSNPN and SVGIG (reference sequence). CDR3 length equals 14 residues. CDR3 residues: CAWSALRGGYEQYF. The CDR3 nucleotides read TGTGCCTGGAGTGCCCTTAGAGGAGGCTACGAGCAGTACTTC.

CDR3 DNA sequence: TGCAGTGCCAGGTACACCGGGGAGCTGTTTTTT. Residues: CSARYTGELFF. V is TRBV20-1 and J is TRBJ2-2; D is uncertain. The CDR3 runs to 11 residues. V was pared by 6 bases and J by 3 bases, with 5 bases between. The germline V gene encodes CDR1 DFQATT and CDR2 SNEGSKA (reference sequence).

V and J are TRBV6-1 and TRBJ2-3; possibly TRBD2 for D (6 bases). Trimming took 5 bases from V and 6 from J, leaving 18 bases between them. The CDR3 length is 15 residues. The germline V gene encodes CDR1 MNHNS and CDR2 SASEGT. CDR3 sequence: CASSPSGSFGDTQYF. CDR3 nucleotides: TGTGCCAGCAGTCCCAGCGGGTCCTTCGGGGATACGCAGTATTTT.

This chain connects TRBV25-1 to TRBJ2-1; 11 positions match TRBD2. The ends lost 7 bases at V and 6 bases at J; junction bases unmatched: 11. CDR1 and CDR2 (germline): MGHDK, SYGVNS. The CDR3 totals 16 residues. The CDR3 bases are TGTGCCAGCACAGGACTAGCGGGTGGAAGGGGCAATGAGCAGTTCTTC. It specifies CASTGLAGGRGNEQFF.

The rearrangement joins TRBV6-6 to TRBJ2-7, with D uncertain. This CDR3 comprises 12 residues. The V and J ends lost 4 bases and 1 base respectively, with 5 bases between them. The germline V gene has CDR1 MNHNY and CDR2 SVGAGI (reference sequence). In DNA form, the CDR3 reads TGTGCCAGCAGTTTCAGTTCCTACGAGCAGTACTTC. Protein sequence: CASSFSSYEQYF.

This chain links TRBV27 with TRBJ1-5, with D perhaps TRBD1 (6 bases). The germline V and J ends were trimmed by 9 bases and 3 bases, with 24 bases remaining between them. Germline assignment: CDR1 MNHEY and CDR2 SMNVEV (reference sequence). This CDR3 comprises 17 residues. CDR3 loop: CASRGLTRGGLNQPQHF. CDR3 DNA: TGTGCCAGTAGGGGCCTCACCAGGGGAGGGCTCAATCAGCCCCAGCATTTT.

The table lists this clone with a few counts. The chain uses TRBV2 and TRBJ1-1; maybe TRBD1 (5 bases). The CDR3 totals 12 residues. The V end lost 8 bases, the J end lost 8 bases, and 15 bases lay between the germline ends. Germline V CDR1 and CDR2: SNHLY, FYNNEI. The DNA of the CDR3 is TGTGCCAGCCCCCAACGGGGGGGGGAAGCTTTCTTT. Its translation: CASPQRGGEAFF.

The V call is TRBV11-3, the J call TRBJ2-7; D unclear. Germline values: CDR1 SGHNT, CDR2 YENEEA. V gave up 5 bases and J gave up 0 bases, with 14 bases separating them. This CDR3 has 15 amino acids. This chain's CDR3 is CASSPGWFDSYEQYF. DNA for the CDR3: TGTGCCAGCAGCCCAGGCTGGTTTGACTCCTACGAGCAGTACTTC.

Turning to this clone: The junction does not match germline at one end; this may be a read error. The chain joins TRBV20-1 to TRBJ2-7, with TRBD2 matching over 7 bases. The CDR3 loop spans 11 amino acids. From germline, CDR1 is DFQATT and CDR2 SNEGSKA (reference sequence). CDR3 amino acids: CSARTSAEQHF. In DNA form, the CDR3 reads TGCAGTGCAAGGACTAGTGCCGAGCAGCACTTC.

The chain is built from TRBV5-5 and TRBJ1-5; D unclear. The CDR3 contains 15 residues. Trimming pared 0 bases from V and 2 bases from J, leaving 9 bases between. Germline CDR1 reads SGHKS; CDR2 reads YYEKEE (reference sequence). The CDR3 loop reads CASSLALMRNQPQHF. The CDR3 nucleotides are TGTGCCAGCAGCTTGGCACTGATGCGCAATCAGCCCCAGCATTTT.

V is TRBV5-1 and J is TRBJ2-2; D not resolved. The V gene's germline CDR1 is SGHRS and CDR2 YFSETQ. The V end was cut by 4 bases, the J end by 2 bases, with 15 bases between. The CDR3 extends over 16 amino acids. The CDR3 DNA reads TGCGCCAGCAGCATGCTAATGGTCCTAAACACCGGGGAGCTGTTTTTT. Protein: CASSMLMVLNTGELFF.

This clone was seen more than once but under ten times. The gene calls are TRBV6-6 and TRBJ1-2; 7 bases agree with TRBD1. J gave up 2 bases and V 6 bases, and 3 bases lay outside the gene matches. Looked up from germline, CDR1 is MNHNY and CDR2 is SVGAGI (reference sequence). This CDR3 comprises 13 residues. The CDR3 is CASSPGQNYGYTF. The CDR3 DNA is TGTGCCAGCAGCCCGGGACAGAACTATGGCTACACCTTC.

The rearrangement joins TRBV11-2 to TRBJ2-2; D ambiguous. Trimming removed 5 bases from V and 7 bases from J, with 8 bases in between. The CDR3 is made up of 12 amino acids. Germline V gene sequence: CDR1 SGHAT, CDR2 FQNNGV. The chain's CDR3 is CASSIFSGELFF. In nucleotides, the CDR3 is TGTGCCAGCAGCATTTTTAGCGGGGAGCTGTTTTTT.

The chain joins TRBV6-5 to TRBJ2-7, with 9 bases lining up with TRBD1. The germline V gene has CDR1 MNHEY and CDR2 SVGAGI. This CDR3 is 15 amino acids long. With V trimmed by 2 bases and J by 2 bases, 4 bases remained unmatched. Here the CDR3 reads CASSYGGQGTYEQYF. The CDR3 DNA is TGTGCCAGCAGTTACGGCGGACAGGGGACCTACGAGCAGTACTTC.

The chain joins TRBV13 to TRBJ1-2; TRBD1 is a possible D gene (6 bases). V was cut by 7 bases and J by 2 bases, with 20 bases left in between. Germline V CDR1 and CDR2: PRHDT, FYEKMQ (reference sequence). This CDR3 is 16 amino acids long. CDR3 nucleotide sequence: TGTGCCAGCATTCGCGTCGGTCAGGGGATAAACTATGGCTACACCTTC. This translates into CASIRVGQGINYGYTF.

The CDR3 nucleotides are TGTGCCAGCAGCTTCAAAGGGGACGAGCAGTACTTC. This translates into CASSFKGDEQYF. V gene TRBV5-6 combines with J gene TRBJ2-7; weak D call: TRBD1 (5 bases). Germline values: CDR1 SGHDT, CDR2 YYEEEE. The length of the CDR3 is 12 residues. V lost 2 bases and J 5 bases, leaving 8 bases between the germline ends.

CDR3 loop: CASSSTANTEAFF. DNA of the CDR3: TGCGCCAGCAGTTCTACAGCGAACACTGAAGCTTTCTTT. The rearrangement links TRBV5-1 to TRBJ1-1; D ambiguous. Germline CDR1 is SGHRS and CDR2 is YFSETQ. V shed 5 bases and J shed 1 base, with 9 bases lying between them. The CDR3 sequence is 13 residues long.

The sample holds one count of this clone. This sequence joins TRBV30 and TRBJ1-1; the match to TRBD1 covers 8 bases. Germline loops: CDR1 GTSNPN, CDR2 SVGIG (reference sequence). The ends lost 7 bases at V and 9 bases at J; junction bases unmatched: 7. CDR3 length equals 11 residues. CDR3 in amino acids: CALWDRPKAFF. CDR3 DNA sequence: TGTGCCTTATGGGACAGGCCTAAAGCTTTCTTT.

The rearrangement links TRBV5-4 to TRBJ2-7; D possibly corresponds to TRBD2 (5 bases). Trimming shortened V by 5 bases and J by 3 bases, and 12 bases separated the two germline ends. This CDR3 contains 13 residues. The germline gives CDR1 SGHNT, CDR2 YYREEE (reference sequence). In DNA form, the CDR3 reads TGTGCCAGCAGGTCGGAGGTTAGCTACGAGCAGTACTTC. Its translation is CASRSEVSYEQYF.

This rearrangement joins TRBV11-3 to TRBJ2-5; a weak D match, TRBD2 (6 bases). The germline V and J ends were trimmed by 1 base and 2 bases, with 14 bases remaining between them. Germline CDR1 and CDR2: SGHNT and YENEEA. The CDR3 has 16 amino acids. CDR3 sequence reads: CASSLVGGAVQETQYF. CDR3 nucleotides: TGTGCCAGCAGCTTAGTAGGAGGGGCCGTACAAGAGACCCAGTACTTC.

This CDR3 reads CASSQDVTSGSIHEQYF. Here the CDR3 DNA reads TGTGCCAGCAGCCAAGATGTCACTAGCGGGAGCATCCACGAGCAGTACTTC. The V gene is TRBV14, the J gene TRBJ2-5; TRBD2 matches 11 bases. Matching the DNA end better, TRBJ2-7 makes the J call doubtful. The V gene's germline CDR1 is SGHDN and CDR2 FVKESK. CDR3 length: 17 residues.

The chain joins TRBV6-5 to TRBJ1-5; D not resolved. Trimming removed 5 bases at V and 0 bases at J, with 5 bases between. Germline values: CDR1 MNHEY, CDR2 SVGAGI. This CDR3 has 13 amino acids. CDR3 nucleotide sequence: TGTGCCAGCAGTCCCTATAGCAATCAGCCCCAGCATTTT. It encodes CASSPYSNQPQHF.

The chain has TRBV11-2 and TRBJ2-1, with 8 bases aligning to TRBD2. V lost 10 bases to trimming and J lost 7 bases; unmatched junction nucleotides: 12. Germline loops: CDR1 SGHAT, CDR2 FQNNGV. This CDR3 has 14 residues. Here the CDR3 reads CATSQRAGVNEQFF. CDR3 DNA sequence: TGTGCCACATCACAGAGAGCGGGAGTGAATGAGCAGTTCTTC.

This clone was seen only a few times. The J gene is TRBJ1-4, the V gene TRBV7-9, with 7 bases that match TRBD1. The germline CDR1 and CDR2 sequences are SEHNR and FQNEAQ (reference sequence). J was trimmed by 7 bases and V by 5 bases; bases with no gene match: 22. This CDR3 region has 19 residues. CDR3 loop: CASSPITGDTTRAREKLFF. CDR3 nucleotides: TGTGCCAGCAGCCCCATTACAGGGGATACGACCCGAGCACGTGAAAAACTGTTTTTT.

The chain couples TRBV9 to TRBJ2-1; 10 bases are shared with TRBD1. Germline values: CDR1 SGDLS, CDR2 YYNGEE. Trimming at V came to 0 bases and at J to 10 bases, leaving 7 bases not matched to a gene. This CDR3 spans 15 amino acids. CDR3 nucleotide sequence: TGTGCCAGCAGCGTAGGGGACAGGGGCCAGGGGGAGCAGTTCTTC. Translated: CASSVGDRGQGEQFF. The variable domain in full, completed from reference TRBV9 and TRBJ2-1, reads DSGVTQTPKHLITATGQRVTLRCSPRSGDLSVYWYQQSLDQGLQFLIQYYNGEERAKGNILERFSAQQFPDLHSELNLSSLELGDSALYFCASSVGDRGQGEQFFGPGTRLTVL.

The rearrangement links TRBV18 to TRBJ2-3, with D uncertain. Trimming stripped 0 bases from V and 0 bases from J, with 4 bases between. The CDR3 spans 14 residues. Germline V gives CDR1 KGHSH, CDR2 LQKENI. This CDR3 is CASSPPYSTDTQYF. The DNA of the CDR3 is TGTGCCAGCTCACCACCTTATAGCACAGATACGCAGTATTTT.

This rearrangement joins TRBV6-1 to TRBJ1-1, with 8 bases matching TRBD1. J was trimmed by 6 bases and V by 2 bases; bases with no gene match: 5. This CDR3 spans 14 amino acids. CDR1 is MNHNS, CDR2 SASEGT, per germline. Written as DNA, the CDR3 is TGTGCCAGCAGTGAAAGGACAGGGAAGTCTGAAGCTTTCTTT. Translating it yields CASSERTGKSEAFF.

Turning to this clone: Mismatch with germline at one junction end may stem from a read error. This sequence joins TRBV7-9 and TRBJ2-7; D is unresolved. Looked up from germline, CDR1 is SEHNR and CDR2 is FQNEAQ (reference sequence). The CDR3 contains 11 residues. The CDR3: CSSSLGSEQYF. In DNA form, the CDR3 reads TGTTCCAGCAGCCTAGGCAGCGAGCAGTACTTC.

Comments on this clone: This sample also contains other DNA sequences that code for the same CDR3. The CDR3 reads CASRRGPETQYF. The CDR3, as DNA: TGTGCCAGCAGGAGAGGGCCGGAGACCCAGTACTTC. The rearrangement links TRBV2 to TRBJ2-5; possible D gene TRBD2, 5 bases. Germline CDR1 reads SNHLY; CDR2 reads FYNNEI. V gave up 6 bases and J gave up 5 bases, with 10 bases separating them. CDR3 length: 12 residues.